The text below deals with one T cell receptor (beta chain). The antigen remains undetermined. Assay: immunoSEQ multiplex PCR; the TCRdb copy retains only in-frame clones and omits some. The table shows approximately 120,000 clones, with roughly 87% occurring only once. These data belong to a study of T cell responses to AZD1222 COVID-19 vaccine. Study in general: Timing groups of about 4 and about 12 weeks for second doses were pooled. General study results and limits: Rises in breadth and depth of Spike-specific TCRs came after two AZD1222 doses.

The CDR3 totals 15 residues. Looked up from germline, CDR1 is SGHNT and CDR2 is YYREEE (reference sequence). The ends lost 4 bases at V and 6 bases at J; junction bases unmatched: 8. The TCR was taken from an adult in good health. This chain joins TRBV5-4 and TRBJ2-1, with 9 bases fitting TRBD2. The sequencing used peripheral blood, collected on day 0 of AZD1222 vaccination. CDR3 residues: CASSPGTSFPNEQFF. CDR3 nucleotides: TGTGCCAGCAGCCCTGGGACTAGCTTCCCCAATGAGCAGTTCTTC.